This T cell receptor beta chain was sequenced in a study of control samples from healthy donors and cancer patients. Germline values: CDR1 LGHNA, CDR2 YSLEER. The CDR3 is 15 amino acids. Deletions cut 8 bases from V and 4 bases from J, with 18 bases between. Clones were read by immunoSEQ multiplex PCR, and TCRdb kept only the in-frame ones, dropping some. The sample lists over 85,000 clones; approximately 90% were seen once. The sequenced material came from blood. This chain connects TRBV4-3 to TRBJ2-1, with D maybe TRBD2 (6 bases). This TCR derives from a woman aged 18-30 years in good health. Here the CDR3 reads CASAPLARAYNEQFF. In DNA, the CDR3 is TGCGCCAGCGCCCCCCTAGCGAGGGCATACAATGAGCAGTTCTTC.